The rows below give T cell receptor beta chains drawn from one sample of a study of T cells in Graves' hyperthyroidism and ophthalmopathy. MiXCR was run by TCRdb on the multiplex PCR reads, yielding one entry per CDR3 protein. The table records about 400,000 distinct CDR3 sequences, more than 13% of them present only once. Sequences were obtained from blood. These receptors were obtained from a woman aged 25-40 years with Graves' hyperthyroidism. The CDR3 runs from the conserved cysteine through the conserved F or W. A D gene is named only where the DNA matches it firmly. Size is omitted from some rows. Given values are once, few, many or a class for expanded clones.

J	length	D	size	V	DNA	CDR3
TRBJ2-5	10	.	few	TRBV29-1	TGCAGCGTTGTCCGAGAGACCCAGTACTTC	CSVVRETQYF
TRBJ1-6	13	.	.	TRBV20-1	TGCAGTGCTAGCGGGAGGGTTAATTCACCCCTCCACTTT	CSASGRVNSPLHF
TRBJ2-3	14	.	.	TRBV28	TGTGCCAGCAGCTTTCGGACAGCCACAGATACGCAGTATTTT	CASSFRTATDTQYF
TRBJ2-1	11	.	.	TRBV2	TGTGCCAGCAGTGGAGGGTACGAGCAGTTCTTC	CASSGGYEQFF
TRBJ2-2	14	.	.	TRBV13	TGTGCCAGCACCAGATTCCATAACACCGGGGAGCTGTTTTTT	CASTRFHNTGELFF
TRBJ2-5	17	TRBD2	few	TRBV5-1	TGCGCCAGCAGCTTGGAAATGCGGGAGTGGGAATCAGAGACCCAGTACTTC	CASSLEMREWESETQYF
TRBJ2-2	18	TRBD2	many	TRBV10-3	TGTGCCATCAGTGAGCCTAGGACTAGCGGGGGAAACACCGGGGAGCTGTTTTTT	CAISEPRTSGGNTGELFF
TRBJ1-1	14	.	once	TRBV27	TGTGCCAGCAGTTTATATTTCGTGGGGGCGCGAGCTTTCTTT	CASSLYFVGARAFF
TRBJ1-2	15	.	many	TRBV5-1	TGCGCCAGCAGCGGGACCGGACTCCAAGCTTATGGCTACACCTTC	CASSGTGLQAYGYTF
TRBJ2-3	18	TRBD1	.	TRBV15	TGTGCCACCAGCAGACCGGGACAGGGACAGGGCTACACAGATACGCAGTATTTT	CATSRPGQGQGYTDTQYF
TRBJ2-2	17	TRBD1	few	TRBV4-1	TGCGCCAGCAGCCAAGGACAGGGCTTAGTAGGCACCGGGGAGCTGTTTTTT	CASSQGQGLVGTGELFF
TRBJ2-1	15	TRBD2	few	TRBV24-1	TGTGCCACCAGTGGACTAGCGGGAGGGCCAGGGGAGCAGTTCTTC	CATSGLAGGPGEQFF
TRBJ2-1	14	TRBD1	.	TRBV10-3	TGTGCCATCAGGACAGGGGCTTTTTACAATGAGCAGTTCTTC	CAIRTGAFYNEQFF